The rows below give T cell receptor beta chains drawn from one sample of a study of fetal regulatory T cell absence and autoimmunity. Assay: immunoSEQ multiplex PCR; the TCRdb copy retains only in-frame clones and omits some. Among about 95,000 clones, 72% were seen once, and the ten largest hold 2%. The sample consisted of pancreas tissue. The receptors were gathered from a male donor with IPEX syndrome. Both conserved end residues are part of each CDR3. A D gene is named only where the DNA matches it firmly. Clone size, where shown, is once, few, many, or a class for clones that have expanded.

j_gene	d_gene	v_gene	abundance	CDR3aa	CDR3nt
TRBJ2-1	NA	TRBV9	NA	CASSVGSGGEQFF	TGTGCCAGCAGCGTAGGTAGCGGAGGTGAGCAGTTCTTC
TRBJ1-1	NA	TRBV5-1	NA	CASSLDNTEAFF	TGCGCCAGCAGCTTGGACAACACTGAAGCTTTCTTT
TRBJ2-3	NA	TRBV2	NA	CASSDKWVTDTQYF	TGTGCCAGCAGTGATAAGTGGGTCACAGATACGCAGTATTTT
TRBJ2-3	NA	TRBV13	NA	CASNPAGDTQYF	TGTGCCAGCAACCCGGCCGGGGATACGCAGTATTTT
TRBJ2-3	TRBD2	TRBV11-2	once	CASTGLAGGDTQYF	TGTGCCAGCACCGGACTAGCGGGGGGTGATACGCAGTATTTT
TRBJ2-5	NA	TRBV4-1	NA	CASSQPSQETQYF	TGCGCCAGCAGCCAACCCAGCCAAGAGACCCAGTACTTC
TRBJ2-3	NA	TRBV10-3	NA	CAISDPSQADTQYF	TGTGCCATCAGTGACCCCTCACAGGCAGATACGCAGTATTTT
TRBJ1-1	NA	TRBV27	once	CASSREGGGTEAFF	TGTGCCAGCAGTCGAGAAGGGGGAGGTACTGAAGCTTTCTTT
TRBJ1-6	TRBD1	TRBV10-2	NA	CASKERRDRRNSPLHF	TGCGCCAGCAAGGAGCGCCGGGACAGGCGTAATTCACCCCTCCACTTT
TRBJ2-7	NA	TRBV7-2	once	CASSLGRRIGLRAYEQYF	TGTGCCAGCAGCTTAGGGAGGAGGATAGGGCTTAGAGCCTACGAGCAGTACTTC
TRBJ2-3	TRBD2	TRBV7-8	once	CASSSGLAGGWVWADTQYF	TGTGCCAGCAGCTCGGGACTAGCGGGAGGATGGGTTTGGGCAGATACGCAGTATTTT
TRBJ2-1	NA	TRBV11-3	NA	CASSAAAYGGDGQFF	TGTGCCAGCAGCGCGGCGGCGTATGGGGGAGACGGGCAGTTCTTC
TRBJ2-2	TRBD1	TRBV5-1	NA	CASSGGTGPGELFF	TGCGCCAGCAGCGGTGGGACAGGGCCCGGGGAGCTGTTTTTT
TRBJ1-2	NA	TRBV5-4	few	CASSVGGGYTF	TGTGCCAGCAGCGTCGGGGGTGGCTACACCTTC
TRBJ2-1	NA	TRBV18	NA	CASSLSLRPEQFF	TGTGCCAGCTCACTTAGCCTGCGGCCTGAGCAGTTCTTC